This is a list of T cell receptor beta chains from one sample in a study of cytomegalovirus exposure and HLA in healthy donors. Using immunoSEQ multiplex PCR, the repertoire was profiled, and TCRdb retains in-frame clones only, with some absent. The data show 110,000 or so clones, approximately 80% seen once. Sequenced sample: PBMCs. The source of these receptors is a man aged 35 to 55 in good health and CMV-seropositive. The CDR3 runs from the conserved cysteine through the conserved F or W. Each record gives: CDR3 DNA, CDR3 protein, clone size, V gene, J gene, D gene, CDR3 length. The D gene is left open where the match is weak. For some rows the clone size is stated as once, few or many, or as a class when expanded; others skip it.

CDR3 DNA: TGTGCCAGCAGCTTAGCAGGGGGCAGTCAGCCCCAGCATTTT; CDR3 protein: CASSLAGGSQPQHF; clone size: .; V gene: TRBV7-9; J gene: TRBJ1-5; D gene: TRBD1; CDR3 length: 14
CDR3 DNA: TGCGCCAGCAGCCCTGGGACACTTTTGTCCAACTATGGCTACACCTTC; CDR3 protein: CASSPGTLLSNYGYTF; clone size: .; V gene: TRBV5-1; J gene: TRBJ1-2; D gene: .; CDR3 length: 16
CDR3 DNA: TGTGCCAGTAGAGAGACAGTGAACACTGAAGCTTTCTTT; CDR3 protein: CASRETVNTEAFF; clone size: few; V gene: TRBV19; J gene: TRBJ1-1; D gene: .; CDR3 length: 13
CDR3 DNA: TGTGCCAGCAGCCAAGGCCTAACTCGTGGAAACACCATATATTTT; CDR3 protein: CASSQGLTRGNTIYF; clone size: .; V gene: TRBV4-2; J gene: TRBJ1-3; D gene: .; CDR3 length: 15
CDR3 DNA: TGTGCCAGCAGCTTAACGGTAACCTACGGGCAGTACTTC; CDR3 protein: CASSLTVTYGQYF; clone size: .; V gene: TRBV7-9; J gene: TRBJ2-7; D gene: .; CDR3 length: 13
CDR3 DNA: TGCGCCAGCAGCCCGGGGAGGGGCAGGGAGGCCGAGCAGTACTTC; CDR3 protein: CASSPGRGREAEQYF; clone size: few; V gene: TRBV4-1; J gene: TRBJ2-7; D gene: TRBD2; CDR3 length: 15
CDR3 DNA: TGTGCCAGCAGCGCTGACTTCTATGGCTACACCTTC; CDR3 protein: CASSADFYGYTF; clone size: .; V gene: TRBV5-4; J gene: TRBJ1-2; D gene: .; CDR3 length: 12
CDR3 DNA: TGCGCCAGCAGCTCTTGGGAGGACTATGGCTACACCTTC; CDR3 protein: CASSSWEDYGYTF; clone size: .; V gene: TRBV5-1; J gene: TRBJ1-2; D gene: .; CDR3 length: 13
CDR3 DNA: TGTGCCAGCACGCCGACAGGGGGCTTCACCGGGGAGCTGTTTTTT; CDR3 protein: CASTPTGGFTGELFF; clone size: few; V gene: TRBV5-4; J gene: TRBJ2-2; D gene: TRBD1; CDR3 length: 15
CDR3 DNA: TGTGCCAGCAGCACGGACAGGGGGCTACACGAGCAGTACTTC; CDR3 protein: CASSTDRGLHEQYF; clone size: .; V gene: TRBV7-9; J gene: TRBJ2-7; D gene: TRBD1; CDR3 length: 14
CDR3 DNA: TGTGCCAGCATGGCTGGGGGGAATAGCAATCAGCCCCAGCATTTT; CDR3 protein: CASMAGGNSNQPQHF; clone size: .; V gene: TRBV28; J gene: TRBJ1-5; D gene: .; CDR3 length: 15
CDR3 DNA: TGCGCCAGCAGCCAAGGAGGAGGTAGTAGCACTGAAGCTTTCTTT; CDR3 protein: CASSQGGGSSTEAFF; clone size: once; V gene: TRBV4-1; J gene: TRBJ1-1; D gene: .; CDR3 length: 15
CDR3 DNA: TGTGCCAGCAGCTTCTCACAAGGGGTCGTTAGTGGCTACACCTTC; CDR3 protein: CASSFSQGVVSGYTF; clone size: .; V gene: TRBV7-2; J gene: TRBJ1-2; D gene: .; CDR3 length: 15
CDR3 DNA: TGTGCCAGCAGCTACACAGGGGGAGCGGATACGCAGTATTTT; CDR3 protein: CASSYTGGADTQYF; clone size: few; V gene: TRBV7-3; J gene: TRBJ2-3; D gene: TRBD1; CDR3 length: 14
CDR3 DNA: TGTGCCAGCAGCCCCGGAGGGAACACCGGGGAGCTGTTTTTT; CDR3 protein: CASSPGGNTGELFF; clone size: .; V gene: TRBV5-6; J gene: TRBJ2-2; D gene: .; CDR3 length: 14
CDR3 DNA: TGTGCCAGTAGTAGCGGGGGGGACACGGGGGAGCAGTTCTTC; CDR3 protein: CASSSGGDTGEQFF; clone size: few; V gene: TRBV19; J gene: TRBJ2-1; D gene: TRBD2; CDR3 length: 14